This TCR beta chain came from a study of T cells in tuberculosis. The overall study: IGRA-negative adolescents, IGRA-positive adolescents with latent tuberculosis and adults with active tuberculosis formed this South African cohort.

TCRdb keeps only in-frame clones here, not all; method: immunoSEQ multiplex PCR. This sample has approximately 30,000 clones, with 91% found just once. The CDR3 spans 14 residues. Germline-derived CDR1 and CDR2 are MRHNA and SNTAGT. The ends lost 0 bases at V and 8 bases at J; junction bases unmatched: 4. Comments on this clone: The antigen is unknown.

Findings of the study overall: Active tuberculosis TCR-alpha repertoires lay closer to GMM-specific TCRs than IGRA-negative controls, suggesting clonal expansion. Smaller alpha distances in active tuberculosis partly reflected shorter CDR3-alpha lengths.

Adolescents were screened for latent TB by skin test and IGRA. The chain carries TRBV6-4 and TRBJ2-1, with 7 positions matching TRBD2. The TCR originated in a donor aged 10 to 29 with latent tuberculosis or without tuberculosis infection. The material sequenced was PBMCs. As DNA, the CDR3 is TGTGCCAGCAGTGACTCCCCTAGCGGAGATGAGCAGTTCTTC. Residues: CASSDSPSGDEQFF.